The next 7 T cell receptor beta chains were all read from a single sample in a study of T-cell memory formation after mild COVID-19 (dated by TCRdb to about 2021). The library came from 5' RACE. For sequencing, an Illumina NovaSeq 6000 was employed. TCRdb trimmed the raw reads at Q25, called clones with MiXCR and kept productive beta chains. Entries are consolidated by CDR3 protein sequence, retaining the most common genes and DNA. The table for this sample lists fewer than 250,000 distinct CDR3 sequences; 8% to 11% of them were counted only once. The ten largest clones add up to less than 4% of the sample. Sequences were obtained from PBMCs or a T cell subset sorted from them (not recorded which). The receptor set was obtained from a man between 18 and 35 years old who had mild COVID-19 (a few samples of this study predate the infection). The sample titles of this study are shuffled in the database, so cell type and time point are left out; the donor was told from shared clones.

This clonotype has more than one count but fewer than ten. The rearrangement links TRBV18 to TRBJ2-3; D not resolved. Trimming shortened V by 5 bases and J by 2 bases, and 20 bases separated the two germline ends. The CDR3 consists of 17 residues. The germline V gene encodes CDR1 KGHSH and CDR2 LQKENI. CDR3 sequence: CASSTTSSAGSTDTQYF. The CDR3 DNA is TGTGCCAGCTCAACCACGTCCTCGGCAGGATCCACAGATACGCAGTATTTT.

This sequence joins TRBV4-1 and TRBJ1-1, with D perhaps matching TRBD1 (6 bases). The CDR3 extends over 15 amino acids. The V end lost 1 base, the J end lost 1 base, and 10 bases lay between the germline ends. Germline V gives CDR1 MGHRA, CDR2 YSYEKL. The CDR3 bases are TGCGCCAGCAGCCAAGCGGGACATTCGAACACTGAAGCTTTCTTT. This encodes CASSQAGHSNTEAFF.

The chain has TRBV6-1 and TRBJ1-1, with D possibly matching TRBD1 (5 bases). This CDR3 has 14 amino acids. CDR1 is MNHNS and CDR2 is SASEGT in the germline V gene. The V gene lost 4 bases and the J gene lost 4 bases, with 13 bases spanning the gap. CDR3 nucleotides: TGTGCCAGCAGTGTCCATGGAGGGACCACTGAAGCTTTCTTT. This gives the protein CASSVHGGTTEAFF.

Ten or more counts support this clonotype. The chain joins TRBV7-6 to TRBJ1-1; the match to TRBD1 covers 11 bases. The CDR3 totals 18 residues. The ends lost 2 bases at V and 4 bases at J; junction bases unmatched: 12. Germline V lookup: CDR1 SGHVS, CDR2 FNYEAQ. CDR3 region: CASSLKVRTGGAGTEAFF. Here the CDR3 DNA reads TGTGCCAGCAGCTTAAAAGTCAGGACAGGGGGCGCCGGCACTGAAGCTTTCTTT.

This clonotype was counted only a few times. This sequence joins TRBV7-9 and TRBJ2-6; 8 positions match TRBD1. CDR1 and CDR2 from the germline V gene are SEHNR and FQNEAQ (reference sequence). The V segment lost 1 base and the J segment 2 bases; nucleotides outside the gene matches: 4. The CDR3 loop spans 17 amino acids. The CDR3 DNA reads as TGTGCCAGCAGCTTAGGGACAGGGTTACCTGGGGCCAACGTCCTGACTTTC. The encoded protein is CASSLGTGLPGANVLTF.

This rearrangement joins TRBV20-1 to TRBJ2-1, with 7 bases matching TRBD2. From germline, CDR1 is DFQATT and CDR2 SNEGSKA (reference sequence). There are 14 residues in the CDR3. The V and J ends lost 3 bases and 0 bases, in that order; junction bases with no gene match: 2. The CDR3: CSARGGNSYNEQFF. CDR3 nucleotides: TGCAGTGCTAGGGGGGGGAACTCCTACAATGAGCAGTTCTTC.

The rearrangement links TRBV7-2 to TRBJ2-5, with D possibly matching TRBD1 (5 bases). Germline assignment: CDR1 SGHTA and CDR2 FQGNSA. The CDR3 loop spans 14 amino acids. V gave up 3 bases and J gave up 5 bases, with 13 bases separating them. This CDR3 is CASSLRTPGETQYF. CDR3 sequence (DNA): TGTGCCAGCAGCTTGAGGACGCCAGGGGAGACCCAGTACTTC.